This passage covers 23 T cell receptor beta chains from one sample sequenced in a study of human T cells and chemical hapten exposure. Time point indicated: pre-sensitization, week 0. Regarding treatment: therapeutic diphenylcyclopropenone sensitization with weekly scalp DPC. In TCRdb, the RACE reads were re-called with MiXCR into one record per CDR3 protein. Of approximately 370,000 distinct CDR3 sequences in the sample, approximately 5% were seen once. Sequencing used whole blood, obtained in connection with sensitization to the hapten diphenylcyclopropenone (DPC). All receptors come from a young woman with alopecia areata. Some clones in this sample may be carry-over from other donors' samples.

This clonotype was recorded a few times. DNA for the CDR3: TGCAGTGCTAGGACCGACAGACGACTGATTGATACGCAGTATTTT. This sequence encodes CSARTDRRLIDTQYF. This chain links TRBV20-1 with TRBJ2-3, with TRBD1 as a possible D gene (5 bases). Germline-derived CDR1 and CDR2 are DFQATT and SNEGSKA (reference sequence). This CDR3 contains 15 residues. The V end lost 3 bases, the J end lost 6 bases, and 19 bases lay between the germline ends.

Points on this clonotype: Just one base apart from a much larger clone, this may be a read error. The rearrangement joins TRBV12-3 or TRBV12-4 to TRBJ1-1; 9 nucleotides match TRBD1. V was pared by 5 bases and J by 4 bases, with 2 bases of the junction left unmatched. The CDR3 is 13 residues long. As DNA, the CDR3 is TGTGCCAGCAGTGGGACAGGGAGCACTGAAGCTTTCTTT. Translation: CASSGTGSTEAFF.

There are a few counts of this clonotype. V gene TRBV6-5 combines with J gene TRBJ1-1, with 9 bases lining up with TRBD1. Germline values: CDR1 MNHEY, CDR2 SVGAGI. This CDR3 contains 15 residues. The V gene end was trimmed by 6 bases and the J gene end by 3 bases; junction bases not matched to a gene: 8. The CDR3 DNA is TGTGCCAGCAGGCGGGACAGGGAAGTGGACACTGAAGCTTTCTTT. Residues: CASRRDREVDTEAFF.

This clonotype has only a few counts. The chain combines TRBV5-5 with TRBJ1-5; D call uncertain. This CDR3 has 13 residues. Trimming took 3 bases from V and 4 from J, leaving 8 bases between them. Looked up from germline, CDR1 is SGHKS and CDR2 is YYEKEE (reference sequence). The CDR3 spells CASSSLNNQPQHF. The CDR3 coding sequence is TGTGCCAGCAGCTCCCTGAATAATCAGCCCCAGCATTTT.

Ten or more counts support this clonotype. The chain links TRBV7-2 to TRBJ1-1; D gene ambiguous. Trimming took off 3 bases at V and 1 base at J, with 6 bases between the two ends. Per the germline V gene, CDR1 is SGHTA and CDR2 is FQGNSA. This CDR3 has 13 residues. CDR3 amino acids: CASSLAGNTEAFF. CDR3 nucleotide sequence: TGTGCCAGCAGCTTGGCGGGGAACACTGAAGCTTTCTTT.

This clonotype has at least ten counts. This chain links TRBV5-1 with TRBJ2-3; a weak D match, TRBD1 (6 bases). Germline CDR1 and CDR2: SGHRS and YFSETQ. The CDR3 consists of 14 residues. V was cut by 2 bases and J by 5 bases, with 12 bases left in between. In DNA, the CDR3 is TGCGCCAGCAGCTTAGGTCAGGGGCTAGATACGCAGTATTTT. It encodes CASSLGQGLDTQYF.

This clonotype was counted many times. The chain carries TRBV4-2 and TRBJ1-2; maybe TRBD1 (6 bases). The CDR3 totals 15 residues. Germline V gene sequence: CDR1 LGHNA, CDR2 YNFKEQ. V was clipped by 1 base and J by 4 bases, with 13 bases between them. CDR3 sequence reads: CASSQVSGVSYGYTF. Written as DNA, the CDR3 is TGTGCCAGCAGCCAAGTATCAGGGGTTAGCTATGGCTACACCTTC.

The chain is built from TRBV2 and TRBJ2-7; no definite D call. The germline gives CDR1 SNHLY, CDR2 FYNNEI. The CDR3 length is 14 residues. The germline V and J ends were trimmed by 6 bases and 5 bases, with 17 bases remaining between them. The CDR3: CASRPTESPHEQYF. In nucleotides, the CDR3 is TGTGCCAGCAGGCCCACAGAATCACCCCACGAGCAGTACTTC. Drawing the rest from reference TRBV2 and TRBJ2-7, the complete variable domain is EPEVTQTPSHQVTQMGQEVILRCVPISNHLYFYWYRQILGQKVEFLVSFYNNEISEKSEIFDDQFSVERPDGSNFTLKIRSTKLEDSAMYFCASRPTESPHEQYFGPGTRLTVT.

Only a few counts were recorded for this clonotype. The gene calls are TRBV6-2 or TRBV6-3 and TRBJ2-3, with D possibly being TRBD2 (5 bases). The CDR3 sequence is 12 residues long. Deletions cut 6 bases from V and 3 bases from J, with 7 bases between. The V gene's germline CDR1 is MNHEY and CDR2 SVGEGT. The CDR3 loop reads CASRSGTDTQYF. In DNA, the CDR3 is TGTGCCAGCAGGTCGGGGACAGATACGCAGTATTTT.

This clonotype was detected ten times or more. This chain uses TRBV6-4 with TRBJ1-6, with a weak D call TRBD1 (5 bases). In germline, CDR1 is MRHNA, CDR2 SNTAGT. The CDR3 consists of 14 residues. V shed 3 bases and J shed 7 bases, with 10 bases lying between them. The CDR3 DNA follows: TGTGCCAGCAGTGAGTCCGGGGGGAATTCACCCCTCCACTTT. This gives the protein CASSESGGNSPLHF.

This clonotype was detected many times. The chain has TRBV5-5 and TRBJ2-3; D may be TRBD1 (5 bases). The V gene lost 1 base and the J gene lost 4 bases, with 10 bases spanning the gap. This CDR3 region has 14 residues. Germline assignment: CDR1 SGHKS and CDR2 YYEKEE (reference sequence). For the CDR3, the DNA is TGTGCCAGCAGCTTGATTACAGGACCAGATACGCAGTATTTT. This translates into CASSLITGPDTQYF. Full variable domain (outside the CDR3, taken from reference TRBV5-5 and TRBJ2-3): DAGVTQSPTHLIKTRGQQVTLRCSPISGHKSVSWYQQVLGQGPQFIFQYYEKEERGRGNFPDRFSARQFPNYSSELNVNALLLGDSALYLCASSLITGPDTQYFGPGTRLTVL.

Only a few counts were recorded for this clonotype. As DNA, the CDR3 is TGCGCCAGCAGCCAAGATCTCAGGAGCGGGGGTGATACGCAGTATTTT. It specifies CASSQDLRSGGDTQYF. The V gene is TRBV4-3, the J gene TRBJ2-3; 8 nucleotides agree with TRBD2. CDR3 length equals 16 residues. Germline lookup yields CDR1 LGHNA and CDR2 YSLEER. V lost 0 bases and J lost 6; bases outside the gene matches: 8.

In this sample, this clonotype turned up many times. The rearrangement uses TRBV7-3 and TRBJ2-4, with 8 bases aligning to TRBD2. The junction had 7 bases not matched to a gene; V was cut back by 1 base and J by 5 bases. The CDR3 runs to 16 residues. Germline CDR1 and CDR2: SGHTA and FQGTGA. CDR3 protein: CASSLNGAGAQNIQYF. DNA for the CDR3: TGTGCCAGCAGCTTAAACGGAGCGGGGGCCCAAAACATTCAGTACTTC. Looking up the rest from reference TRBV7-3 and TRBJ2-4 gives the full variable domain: GAGVSQTPSNKVTEKGKYVELRCDPISGHTALYWYRQSLGQGPEFLIYFQGTGAADDSGLPNDRFFAVRPEGSVSTLKIQRTERGDSAVYLCASSLNGAGAQNIQYFGAGTRLSVL.

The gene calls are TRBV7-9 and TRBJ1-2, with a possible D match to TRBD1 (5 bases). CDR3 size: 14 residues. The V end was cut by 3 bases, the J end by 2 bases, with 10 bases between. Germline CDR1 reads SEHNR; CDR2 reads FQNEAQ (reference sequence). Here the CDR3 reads CASSLSGTNYGYTF. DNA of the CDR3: TGTGCCAGCAGCTTGTCAGGGACCAACTATGGCTACACCTTC.

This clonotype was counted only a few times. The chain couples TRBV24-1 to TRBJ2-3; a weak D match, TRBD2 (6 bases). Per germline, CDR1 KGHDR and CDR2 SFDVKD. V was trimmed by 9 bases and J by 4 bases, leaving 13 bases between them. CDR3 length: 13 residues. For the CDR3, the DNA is TGTGCCACCCGAGACCCGGGAGCAGATACGCAGTATTTT. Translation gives CATRDPGADTQYF.

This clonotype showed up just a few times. CDR3 sequence: CASSWVLGSSEEQYF. CDR3 DNA sequence: TGTGCCAGCAGTTGGGTCCTCGGGTCCTCGGAGGAGCAGTACTTC. The rearrangement uses TRBV6-5 and TRBJ2-7; D is unresolved. Per the germline V gene, CDR1 is MNHEY and CDR2 is SVGAGI. Trimming cost V 4 bases and J 7 bases, with 20 bases left between them. CDR3 length equals 15 residues.

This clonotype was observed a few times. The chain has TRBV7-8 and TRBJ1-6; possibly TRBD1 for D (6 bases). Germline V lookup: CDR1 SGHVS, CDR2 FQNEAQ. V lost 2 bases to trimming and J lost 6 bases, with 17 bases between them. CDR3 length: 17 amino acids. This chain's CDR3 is CASSLTRDGRGNSPLHF. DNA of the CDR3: TGTGCCAGCAGCTTAACTCGCGATGGCAGGGGTAATTCACCCCTCCACTTT.

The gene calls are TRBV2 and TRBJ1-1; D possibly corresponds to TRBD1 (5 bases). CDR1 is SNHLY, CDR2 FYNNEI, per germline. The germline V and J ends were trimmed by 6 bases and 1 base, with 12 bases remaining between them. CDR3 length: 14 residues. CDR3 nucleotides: TGTGCCAGCAGAAAGACAGCATGGAACACTGAAGCTTTCTTT. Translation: CASRKTAWNTEAFF.

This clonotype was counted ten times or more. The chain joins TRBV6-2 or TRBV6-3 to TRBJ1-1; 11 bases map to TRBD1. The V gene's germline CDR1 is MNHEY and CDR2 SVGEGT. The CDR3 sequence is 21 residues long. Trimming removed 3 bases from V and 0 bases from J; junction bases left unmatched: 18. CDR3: CASSYSLAGTGGELMNTEAFF. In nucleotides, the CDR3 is TGTGCCAGCAGTTATTCACTTGCCGGGACAGGGGGGGAATTAATGAACACTGAAGCTTTCTTT.

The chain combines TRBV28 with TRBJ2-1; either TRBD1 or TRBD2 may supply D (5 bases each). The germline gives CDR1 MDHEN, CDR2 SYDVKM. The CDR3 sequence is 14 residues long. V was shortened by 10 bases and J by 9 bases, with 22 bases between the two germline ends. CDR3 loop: CAILGTLRPSEQFF. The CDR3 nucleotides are TGTGCCATCCTCGGGACCCTCCGACCTAGTGAGCAGTTCTTC.

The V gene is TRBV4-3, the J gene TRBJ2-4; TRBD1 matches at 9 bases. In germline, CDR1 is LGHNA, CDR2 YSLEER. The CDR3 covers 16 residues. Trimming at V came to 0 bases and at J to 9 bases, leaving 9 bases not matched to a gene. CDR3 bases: TGCGCCAGCAGCCAAGAACCCCAACAGGGGGCTAGCATTCAGTACTTC. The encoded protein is CASSQEPQQGASIQYF.

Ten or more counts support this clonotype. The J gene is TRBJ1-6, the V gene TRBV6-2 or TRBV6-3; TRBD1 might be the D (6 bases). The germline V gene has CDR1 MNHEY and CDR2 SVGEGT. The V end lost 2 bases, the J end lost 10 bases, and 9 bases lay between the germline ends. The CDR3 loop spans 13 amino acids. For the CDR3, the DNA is TGTGCCAGCAGTTACCGGGGGCACTCACCCCTCCACTTT. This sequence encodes CASSYRGHSPLHF.

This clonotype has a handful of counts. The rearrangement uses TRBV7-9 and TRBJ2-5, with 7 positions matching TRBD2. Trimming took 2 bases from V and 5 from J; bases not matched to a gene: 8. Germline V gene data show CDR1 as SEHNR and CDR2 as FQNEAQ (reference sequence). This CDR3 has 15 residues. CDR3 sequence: CASSLPSGEVETQYF. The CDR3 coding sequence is TGTGCCAGCAGCTTACCGAGCGGGGAAGTGGAGACCCAGTACTTC.